Below, 30 T cell receptor beta chains from the same sample are listed, as sequenced in a study of T cell responses to AZD1222 COVID-19 vaccine. Libraries were prepared by immunoSEQ multiplex PCR; TCRdb keeps only in-frame clonotypes and omits some of them. Among about 110,000 clones listed, about 92% were seen once. The specimen was peripheral blood, collected on day 0 of AZD1222 vaccination. Receptors were obtained from an adult in good health.

The J gene is TRBJ2-7, the V gene TRBV7-8, with D perhaps being TRBD1 or TRBD2 (6 bases each). From germline, CDR1 is SGHVS and CDR2 FQNEAQ. V lost 5 bases to trimming and J lost 6 bases, with 17 bases between them. The CDR3 spans 14 residues. CDR3 sequence reads: CASSPLGGPTEQYF. CDR3 nucleotide sequence: TGTGCCAGCAGCCCCCTAGGGGGGCCTACCGAGCAGTACTTC.

V usage is TRBV11-2 and J usage is TRBJ2-1; TRBD1 agrees at 7 bases. V lost 6 bases to trimming and J lost 0 bases; unmatched junction nucleotides: 8. This CDR3 comprises 16 residues. The V gene's germline CDR1 is SGHAT and CDR2 FQNNGV. The CDR3 DNA sequence: TGTGCCAGCAGGCAGCCGGGACAGAGCTCCTACAATGAGCAGTTCTTC. This sequence encodes CASRQPGQSSYNEQFF.

Here the CDR3 DNA reads TGTGCCAGCAGCCTCCGACTAGCGGGAGGTAATGAGCAGTTCTTC. Protein product: CASSLRLAGGNEQFF. This chain joins TRBV9 and TRBJ2-1; 13 bases match TRBD2. Germline V lookup: CDR1 SGDLS, CDR2 YYNGEE. Trimming cost V 4 bases and J 7 bases; bases outside gene matches: 5. The CDR3 is 15 residues long.

The chain joins TRBV7-2 to TRBJ1-5; D gene uncertain. With 1 base removed from V and 1 base from J, the gap between germline ends came to 5 bases. The V gene's germline CDR1 is SGHTA and CDR2 FQGNSA. The CDR3 spans 14 residues. Here the CDR3 reads CASSLVMSNQPQHF. DNA of the CDR3: TGTGCCAGCAGCTTAGTGATGAGCAATCAGCCCCAGCATTTT.

In its sample, this clone was seen once. The genes are TRBV28 and TRBJ2-7; TRBD2 aligns across 8 bases. Germline V gives CDR1 MDHEN, CDR2 SYDVKM. CDR3 length equals 15 residues. V lost 2 bases, J lost 9 bases, and 12 bases stayed unmatched. CDR3 protein: CASSLTAGGQHSQYF. In DNA, the CDR3 is TGTGCCAGCAGTTTAACGGCGGGAGGCCAACACTCGCAGTACTTC. The full variable domain, rest sourced from reference TRBV28 and TRBJ2-7, is DVKVTQSSRYLVKRTGEKVFLECVQDMDHENMFWYRQDPGLGLRLIYFSYDVKMKEKGDIPEGYSVSREKKERFSLILESASTNQTSMYLCASSLTAGGQHSQYFGPGTRLTVT.

This chain links TRBV12-3 or TRBV12-4 with TRBJ1-3; D unresolved. CDR3 length: 12 amino acids. The V end was cut by 5 bases, the J end by 4 bases, with 6 bases between. In DNA, the CDR3 is TGTGCCAGCAGTCCTCAGGGAAACACCATATATTTT. This gives the protein CASSPQGNTIYF.

CDR3 loop: CAWNTEGGYTF. The CDR3 nucleotides are TGTGCCTGGAATACCGAGGGGGGCTACACCTTC. The chain is built from TRBV30 and TRBJ1-2, with D possibly being TRBD1 (5 bases). The V end lost 4 bases, the J end lost 8 bases, and 11 bases lay between the germline ends. The CDR3 runs to 11 residues. Germline-derived CDR1 and CDR2 are GTSNPN and SVGIG (reference sequence).

This chain joins TRBV27 and TRBJ1-1; tentative D call: TRBD1 (5 bases). The CDR3 is 16 residues long. Per germline, CDR1 MNHEY and CDR2 SMNVEV (reference sequence). Trimming took off 1 base at V and 0 bases at J, with 12 bases between the two ends. As DNA, the CDR3 is TGTGCCAGCAGTTTATTTAGGGTCAGGGTGAACACTGAAGCTTTCTTT. It is translated as CASSLFRVRVNTEAFF.

This chain connects TRBV9 to TRBJ2-6, with unresolved D. Trimming removed 0 bases from V and 4 bases from J, with 8 bases in between. The CDR3 has 15 residues. The germline V gene has CDR1 SGDLS and CDR2 YYNGEE. The CDR3 nucleotides read TGTGCCAGCAGCGTAGGGGGTGCCGGGGCCAACGTCCTGACTTTC. The encoded protein is CASSVGGAGANVLTF. Drawing the rest from reference TRBV9 and TRBJ2-6, the complete variable domain is DSGVTQTPKHLITATGQRVTLRCSPRSGDLSVYWYQQSLDQGLQFLIQYYNGEERAKGNILERFSAQQFPDLHSELNLSSLELGDSALYFCASSVGGAGANVLTFGAGSRLTVL.

This rearrangement joins TRBV18 to TRBJ2-5, with D tentatively TRBD1 (7 bases). Trimming removed 4 bases from V and 5 bases from J, with 11 bases in between. Germline CDR1 is KGHSH and CDR2 is LQKENI. This CDR3 has 13 residues. This CDR3 is CASSRSGGETQYF. The CDR3 nucleotides are TGTGCCAGCTCACGATCAGGGGGGGAGACCCAGTACTTC.

The chain uses TRBV28 and TRBJ1-2; 7 positions agree with TRBD1. The J segment lost 0 bases and the V segment lost 6 bases, leaving 10 bases of the junction unmatched. CDR1 is MDHEN and CDR2 is SYDVKM in the germline V gene. CDR3 size: 16 residues. DNA of the CDR3: TGTGCCAGCAGCCACGGGACAGCGCCAGCTAACTATGGCTACACCTTC. Residues: CASSHGTAPANYGYTF.

The rearrangement links TRBV6-5 to TRBJ1-2; no clear D. This CDR3 contains 15 residues. Germline V gene lookup returns CDR1 MNHEY and CDR2 SVGAGI. Trimming removed 4 bases at V and 4 bases at J, with 16 bases between. The CDR3 is CASSFSSYRPYGYTF. Here the CDR3 DNA reads TGTGCCAGCAGTTTCTCCAGTTACCGCCCCTATGGCTACACCTTC.

In this sample, this clone turned up a few times. The V and J genes are TRBV3-1 (or the pseudogene TRBV3-2) and TRBJ1-1; no firm D call. Germline CDR1 reads LGHDT; CDR2 reads YNNKEL (reference sequence). V lost 8 bases and J 11 bases, leaving 12 bases between the germline ends. The CDR3 consists of 10 residues. CDR3 protein: CASYENGAFF. For the CDR3, the DNA is TGTGCCAGCTACGAAAATGGGGCTTTCTTT.

The V and J genes are TRBV11-3 and TRBJ2-2, with 7 bases lining up with TRBD2. V dropped 10 bases and J dropped 7; count of bases not matched to a gene: 3. This CDR3 has 11 residues. Germline CDR1 and CDR2: SGHNT and YENEEA. CDR3 protein: CATSGGGELFF. In nucleotides, the CDR3 is TGTGCCACCTCGGGAGGCGGGGAGCTGTTTTTT.

This clone showed up just once. This rearrangement joins TRBV5-4 to TRBJ1-4; 12 bases line up with TRBD1. There are 17 residues in the CDR3. Germline values: CDR1 SGHNT, CDR2 YYREEE (reference sequence). Losses at the gene ends were 5 bases for V and 2 bases for J; bases not matched to a gene: 7. CDR3 amino acids: CASSTGTGGITNEKLFF. The CDR3 nucleotides read TGTGCCAGCAGTACCGGGACAGGGGGCATCACTAATGAAAAACTGTTTTTT.

A word on this clone: Germline and junction disagree at one end, which may indicate a read error. The rearrangement joins TRBV12-3 or TRBV12-4 to TRBJ1-3, with D maybe TRBD1 (5 bases). This CDR3 has 13 residues. In nucleotides, the CDR3 is TGTGCCAGCAGTTTGGGGGGTGGATACACCATATATTTT. It specifies CASSLGGGYTIYF.

The rearrangement links TRBV30 to TRBJ2-7, with D perhaps matching TRBD2 (5 bases). The V gene's germline CDR1 is GTSNPN and CDR2 SVGIG (reference sequence). The CDR3 is 14 residues long. V was cut by 6 bases and J by 4 bases, with 19 bases left in between. CDR3 sequence (DNA): TGTGCCTGCCATCTCGGCGGGCTCGGGTACGAGCAGTACTTC. Protein: CACHLGGLGYEQYF.

This clone was found once. This chain links TRBV27 with TRBJ1-1, with unresolved D. The CDR3 spans 14 residues. Germline V gene data show CDR1 as MNHEY and CDR2 as SMNVEV (reference sequence). Deletions cut 6 bases from V and 4 bases from J, with 15 bases between. The CDR3: CASRPTRWGTEAFF. The CDR3 DNA reads as TGTGCCAGCAGGCCAACCAGGTGGGGCACTGAAGCTTTCTTT.

The chain is built from TRBV5-6 and TRBJ1-1; unclear D gene. V was cut by 0 bases and J by 6 bases, with 9 bases left in between. This CDR3 is 13 amino acids long. Per germline, CDR1 SGHDT and CDR2 YYEEEE. Here the CDR3 DNA reads TGTGCCAGCAGCTTGGCCAAGGCCTCTGAAGCTTTCTTT. This gives the protein CASSLAKASEAFF.

This rearrangement joins TRBV14 to TRBJ1-5, with D unresolved. Germline loops: CDR1 SGHDN, CDR2 FVKESK. CDR3 size: 13 residues. The V and J ends lost 0 bases and 7 bases respectively, with 7 bases between them. The CDR3 DNA reads as TGTGCCAGCAGCCAAGATCTGGACCAGCCCCAGCATTTT. Its translation is CASSQDLDQPQHF.

The chain employs TRBV30 and TRBJ1-2, with D possibly matching TRBD1 (6 bases). Germline lookup yields CDR1 GTSNPN and CDR2 SVGIG (reference sequence). The germline V and J ends were trimmed by 3 bases and 8 bases, with 16 bases remaining between them. CDR3 size: 13 residues. The CDR3 DNA is TGTGCCTGGAGCCCCGGGCAGGGGTACGGCTACACCTTC. It specifies CAWSPGQGYGYTF.

This chain uses TRBV7-9 with TRBJ1-1; 7 bases map to TRBD1. In germline, CDR1 is SEHNR, CDR2 FQNEAQ (reference sequence). V lost 2 bases and J lost 1; bases outside the gene matches: 4. The CDR3 consists of 15 residues. DNA of the CDR3: TGTGCCAGCAGCTTAACAGGGGCCTCGAACACTGAAGCTTTCTTT. Its translation: CASSLTGASNTEAFF.

This clone was seen a few times. The chain links TRBV27 to TRBJ2-7; the match to TRBD1 covers 8 bases. Germline V gene data show CDR1 as MNHEY and CDR2 as SMNVEV (reference sequence). The CDR3 runs 15 residues. V was clipped by 6 bases and J by 2 bases; unmatched bases: 9. The CDR3 DNA sequence: TGTGCCAGCAGGAGGACAGGGCCCAGGGCCTACGAGCAGTACTTC. Translating gives CASRRTGPRAYEQYF.

The J gene is TRBJ1-2, the V gene TRBV2; 8 bases are a match to TRBD1. V was clipped by 1 base and J by 0 bases; unmatched bases: 4. CDR1 SNHLY and CDR2 FYNNEI come from the germline V gene. The CDR3 sequence is 16 residues long. CDR3 residues: CASSEVGTGANYGYTF. For the CDR3, the DNA is TGTGCCAGCAGTGAAGTAGGGACAGGAGCTAACTATGGCTACACCTTC.

The chain has TRBV12-3 or TRBV12-4 and TRBJ1-2; D possibly corresponds to TRBD1 (5 bases). CDR3 length equals 13 residues. Trimming cost V 7 bases and J 2 bases, with 11 bases left between them. The CDR3 DNA reads as TGTGCCAGCAAAGTCGGACACAACTATGGCTACACCTTC. Amino acid sequence: CASKVGHNYGYTF.

This clone has a handful of counts. This sequence joins TRBV7-2 and TRBJ2-3; 8 bases agree with TRBD2. J gave up 0 bases and V 1 base, and 6 bases lay outside the gene matches. Germline V gene data show CDR1 as SGHTA and CDR2 as FQGNSA. The CDR3 is 17 amino acids. CDR3 sequence reads: CASSLGMTSASTDTQYF. The CDR3 bases are TGTGCCAGCAGCTTAGGGATGACTAGCGCCAGCACAGATACGCAGTATTTT.

The V and J genes are TRBV7-2 and TRBJ2-3; 10 nucleotides align to TRBD2. V lost 1 base, J lost 0 bases, and 1 base stayed unmatched. The germline V gene has CDR1 SGHTA and CDR2 FQGNSA. The CDR3 has 16 residues. As DNA, the CDR3 is TGTGCCAGCAGCTTAGTACTAGCGGGGAGCACAGATACGCAGTATTTT. Encoded protein: CASSLVLAGSTDTQYF.

This chain uses TRBV14 with TRBJ2-1; D unclear. CDR3 length: 13 residues. Germline V gene data show CDR1 as SGHDN and CDR2 as FVKESK. Deletions cut 2 bases from V and 6 bases from J, with 8 bases between. The DNA for the CDR3 is TGTGCCAGCAGCCAATCAATAGGCAATGAGCAGTTCTTC. This translates into CASSQSIGNEQFF.

The chain uses TRBV7-9 and TRBJ2-1; D remains ambiguous. The CDR3 has 15 amino acids. V lost 1 base, J lost 6 bases, and 13 bases lay in between. The germline V gene encodes CDR1 SEHNR and CDR2 FQNEAQ (reference sequence). The CDR3 spells CASSLGLGIVNEQFF. In nucleotides, the CDR3 is TGTGCCAGCAGCTTAGGGCTAGGAATAGTCAATGAGCAGTTCTTC.

The rearrangement uses TRBV7-9 and TRBJ1-2; maybe TRBD1 (6 bases). V lost 5 bases and J 5 bases, leaving 9 bases between the germline ends. This CDR3 contains 12 residues. The germline V gene encodes CDR1 SEHNR and CDR2 FQNEAQ (reference sequence). The CDR3 loop is CASSERGYGYTF. In DNA form, the CDR3 reads TGTGCCAGCAGCGAAAGGGGGTATGGCTACACCTTC. Together with reference TRBV7-9 and TRBJ1-2, the CDR3 gives the full variable domain: DTGVSQNPRHKITKRGQNVTFRCDPISEHNRLYWYRQTLGQGPEFLTYFQNEAQLEKSRLLSDRFSAERPKGSFSTLEIQRTEQGDSAMYLCASSERGYGYTFGSGTRLTVV.